The 20 T cell receptor beta chains presented below share a single source sample, sequenced in a study of shared clonotypes between healthy human individuals. Sequencing was performed with immunoSEQ multiplex PCR; in TCRdb, only in-frame clones are kept and a portion is missing. The profile covers some 2.1 million clones, with roughly 94% appearing a single time and 0.9% to 1.4% taken by the ten largest. Terminally differentiated effector memory CD45RA+ cells were excluded by CCR7 positive selection of CD45RO-negative cells. Sequencing was done on a sample of naive CD8+ T cells sorted from blood. All receptors come from a young man in good health.

This chain connects TRBV9 to TRBJ2-7; 7 bases agree with TRBD2. The CDR3 consists of 18 residues. With 3 bases clipped from V and 6 bases from J, the junction kept 21 bases outside the gene matches. CDR1 and CDR2 from the germline V gene are SGDLS and YYNGEE. For the CDR3, the DNA is TGTGCCAGCAGCGGCGGGGGATCCTACCCCCTTTTAAGCGTCGAGCAGTACTTC. This translates into CASSGGGSYPLLSVEQYF.

Notes on this clone: The same CDR3 arises from other DNA sequences in this sample as well. This chain links TRBV27 with TRBJ2-3; TRBD1 is a possible D gene (6 bases). Trimming removed 0 bases from V and 0 bases from J, with 10 bases in between. The germline gives CDR1 MNHEY, CDR2 SMNVEV (reference sequence). The CDR3 totals 16 residues. Here the CDR3 reads CASSLSAGASTDTQYF. The CDR3 coding sequence is TGTGCCAGCAGTTTATCGGCAGGGGCGAGCACAGATACGCAGTATTTT.

Details on this clone: This same CDR3 is encoded by further DNA sequences in the sample. The rearrangement links TRBV19 to TRBJ1-2; D gene unclear. The germline V gene encodes CDR1 LNHDA and CDR2 SQIVND (reference sequence). V was cut by 3 bases and J by 1 base, with 6 bases left in between. The CDR3 length is 13 residues. The CDR3 DNA reads TGTGCCAGTAGTATTGGACTTAACTATGGCTACACCTTC. Translating gives CASSIGLNYGYTF.

This clone was seen a handful of times. The chain has TRBV28 and TRBJ1-5; TRBD1 is a possible D gene (5 bases). The germline V gene encodes CDR1 MDHEN and CDR2 SYDVKM. With 5 bases removed from V and 6 bases from J, the gap between germline ends came to 14 bases. The CDR3 extends over 14 amino acids. CDR3 region: CASSRGYGSQPQHF. The CDR3 DNA reads TGTGCCAGCAGTCGGGGGTACGGGAGTCAGCCCCAGCATTTT.

A few counts support this clone. The chain recombines TRBV11-2 with TRBJ1-6; 9 bases agree with TRBD1. The ends lost 5 bases at V and 7 bases at J; junction bases unmatched: 3. Germline-derived CDR1 and CDR2 are SGHAT and FQNNGV. The CDR3 is 14 amino acids. CDR3 sequence reads: CASSEGQGNSPLHF. The DNA of the CDR3 is TGTGCCAGCAGCGAGGGACAGGGAAATTCACCCCTCCACTTT.

The rearrangement uses TRBV4-3 and TRBJ2-1; D remains ambiguous. V was shortened by 2 bases and J by 2 bases, with 7 bases between the two germline ends. Germline CDR1 is LGHNA and CDR2 is YSLEER. The CDR3 has 14 amino acids. CDR3 in amino acids: CASSQSRAYNEQFF. CDR3 DNA sequence: TGCGCCAGCAGCCAATCCCGAGCCTACAATGAGCAGTTCTTC.

This rearrangement joins TRBV28 to TRBJ1-1; D is unclear. This CDR3 contains 13 residues. In germline, CDR1 is MDHEN, CDR2 SYDVKM. V lost 4 bases to trimming and J lost 2 bases, with 8 bases between them. The CDR3 sequence is CASSYLDNTEAFF. In DNA form, the CDR3 reads TGTGCCAGCAGTTACCTTGACAACACTGAAGCTTTCTTT.

This chain joins TRBV6-6 and TRBJ2-1; D may be TRBD1 (6 bases). The ends were cut back, 6 bases at V and 3 bases at J, with 9 bases in the middle. Germline V gives CDR1 MNHNY, CDR2 SVGAGI (reference sequence). CDR3 length: 13 amino acids. CDR3 residues: CASSPDSYNEQFF. The CDR3 coding sequence is TGTGCCAGCAGCCCGGACAGCTACAATGAGCAGTTCTTC.

The chain joins TRBV30 to TRBJ2-1; D ambiguous. V was clipped by 0 bases and J by 8 bases, with 11 bases between them. CDR1 and CDR2 (germline): GTSNPN, SVGIG (reference sequence). CDR3 size: 13 residues. CDR3 sequence (DNA): TGTGCCTGGAGTGTAGGTGGTGGATATGAGCAGTTCTTC. It codes for CAWSVGGGYEQFF.

The chain links TRBV5-4 to TRBJ2-1; 10 bases line up with TRBD1. The J segment lost 3 bases and the V segment lost 4 bases, leaving 4 bases of the junction unmatched. This CDR3 has 15 amino acids. Germline CDR1 and CDR2: SGHNT and YYREEE (reference sequence). The CDR3 bases are TGTGCCAGCAGCGGGACAGGGGACTACTACAATGAGCAGTTCTTC. Translated: CASSGTGDYYNEQFF. The whole variable domain, remainder taken from reference TRBV5-4 and TRBJ2-1, is ETGVTQSPTHLIKTRGQQVTLRCSSQSGHNTVSWYQQALGQGPQFIFQYYREEENGRGNFPPRFSGLQFPNYSSELNVNALELDDSALYLCASSGTGDYYNEQFFGPGTRLTVL.

This chain uses TRBV28 with TRBJ2-3; no clear D gene. Trimming left V 2 bases short and J 0 bases short, with 9 bases between. The CDR3 covers 15 residues. Germline CDR1 reads MDHEN; CDR2 reads SYDVKM. Here the CDR3 DNA reads TGTGCCAGCAGTTTAAGGTGGGCAAGCACAGATACGCAGTATTTT. Protein: CASSLRWASTDTQYF.

This clone was picked up one time. Here the CDR3 DNA reads TGCGCCAGCAGCCAATCCGCTAGCGCGATCTCCTACGAGCAGTACTTC. This codes for CASSQSASAISYEQYF. The chain recombines TRBV4-1 with TRBJ2-7, with D perhaps matching TRBD2 (6 bases). V dropped 2 bases and J dropped 0 bases, with 14 bases sitting between them. The CDR3 consists of 16 residues. Germline loops: CDR1 MGHRA, CDR2 YSYEKL.

A remark on this clone: The sample contains more than one DNA sequence encoding this CDR3. This sequence joins TRBV10-3 and TRBJ2-3, with 7 bases that match TRBD2. This CDR3 comprises 15 residues. Losses at the gene ends were 0 bases for V and 3 bases for J; bases not matched to a gene: 3. Germline loops: CDR1 ENHRY, CDR2 SYGVKD. The DNA for the CDR3 is TGTGCCATCAGTGAGTCGGCGGGGGTGACAGATACGCAGTATTTT. It specifies CAISESAGVTDTQYF.

The rearrangement joins TRBV30 to TRBJ1-3, with 11 bases lining up with TRBD1. V trimming: 8 bases; J trimming: 0 bases; junction bases outside the gene matches: 3. CDR3 length: 14 residues. Germline CDR1 and CDR2: GTSNPN and SVGIG (reference sequence). The CDR3 loop is CATGTGGSGNTIYF. DNA for the CDR3: TGTGCCACAGGGACAGGGGGCTCTGGAAACACCATATATTTT.

Concerning this clone itself: Other DNA sequences in this specimen translate into the identical CDR3. The V call is TRBV4-1, the J call TRBJ2-5; 8 bases map to TRBD2. The CDR3 runs 15 residues. With 2 bases clipped from V and 5 bases from J, the junction kept 7 bases outside the gene matches. Germline CDR1 reads MGHRA; CDR2 reads YSYEKL. Here the CDR3 reads CASSQLLAGGETQYF. The CDR3 DNA is TGCGCCAGCAGCCAACTCCTAGCGGGTGGTGAGACCCAGTACTTC.

The gene calls are TRBV4-1 and TRBJ1-1; D is uncertain. Germline-derived CDR1 and CDR2 are MGHRA and YSYEKL. The CDR3 length is 13 residues. The V and J ends lost 4 bases and 1 base respectively, with 7 bases between them. CDR3 in amino acids: CASSLVANTEAFF. CDR3 bases: TGCGCCAGCAGCCTGGTAGCGAACACTGAAGCTTTCTTT.

This clone was counted once. This sequence joins TRBV7-9 and TRBJ1-6; 8 positions agree with TRBD1. Looked up from germline, CDR1 is SEHNR and CDR2 is FQNEAQ (reference sequence). J was trimmed by 9 bases and V by 1 base; bases with no gene match: 2. The CDR3 length is 14 residues. In nucleotides, the CDR3 is TGTGCCAGCAGCTTAGAGGACAGGGTTTCACCCCTCCACTTT. This translates into CASSLEDRVSPLHF.

Concerning this clone itself: The identical CDR3 is also encoded by other nucleotide sequences in the sample. The rearrangement uses TRBV27 and TRBJ2-7; D perhaps matches TRBD2 (6 bases). This CDR3 has 14 amino acids. Germline loops: CDR1 MNHEY, CDR2 SMNVEV (reference sequence). The ends were cut back, 2 bases at V and 0 bases at J, with 8 bases in the middle. CDR3 DNA sequence: TGTGCCAGCAGTTTAAGCGGGTCCTCCTACGAGCAGTACTTC. It specifies CASSLSGSSYEQYF.

The rearrangement links TRBV10-3 to TRBJ2-7; 10 bases agree with TRBD1. The V segment lost 6 bases and the J segment 5 bases; nucleotides outside the gene matches: 7. The CDR3 length is 14 residues. Germline CDR1 ENHRY, CDR2 SYGVKD. The CDR3 loop reads CAIRNGDRGHEQYF. The CDR3 DNA reads TGTGCCATCAGGAATGGGGACAGGGGCCACGAGCAGTACTTC.

The chain carries TRBV30 and TRBJ1-2; D is ambiguous. The CDR3 is 12 amino acids. Between the trimmed V and J ends, which lost 4 bases and 4 bases, there was a span of 10 bases. Germline lookup yields CDR1 GTSNPN and CDR2 SVGIG (reference sequence). CDR3 loop: CAWKGLVYGYTF. CDR3 DNA: TGTGCCTGGAAAGGTCTCGTCTATGGCTACACCTTC.